One sample yielded the 8 T cell receptor beta chains listed below, sequenced in a study of shared clonotypes between healthy human individuals. TCRdb keeps only in-frame clones here, not all; method: immunoSEQ multiplex PCR. The sample yields about 2 million clones, 85% to 95% seen once. Material for sequencing was naive CD4+ T cells sorted from blood. Subset here: CD45RA+ positively selected. The receptors derive from a man aged 18 to 30 in good health.

This clone has only one observation. The chain couples TRBV27 to TRBJ2-7, with TRBD1 matching over 9 bases. Germline values: CDR1 MNHEY, CDR2 SMNVEV (reference sequence). V shed 2 bases and J 4 bases; nucleotides not matched to a gene: 6. The CDR3 runs 15 residues. In DNA, the CDR3 is TGTGCCAGCAGTTTAACGGGACAGGGTAAATACGAGCAGTACTTC. It translates to CASSLTGQGKYEQYF.

J is TRBJ2-3 and V is TRBV15; possibly TRBD1 or TRBD2 for D (6 bases each). The V gene's germline CDR1 is LNHNV and CDR2 YYDKDF (reference sequence). V was cut by 5 bases and J by 2 bases, with 17 bases left in between. This CDR3 spans 16 amino acids. CDR3 residues: CATSLRSGGPTDTQYF. CDR3 in DNA: TGTGCCACCAGCCTACGATCCGGGGGCCCCACAGATACGCAGTATTTT.

The V call is TRBV27, the J call TRBJ1-1; tentative D call: TRBD1 (6 bases). V lost 5 bases, J lost 5 bases, and 15 bases lay in between. The CDR3 extends over 14 amino acids. Germline V lookup: CDR1 MNHEY, CDR2 SMNVEV (reference sequence). The CDR3 DNA is TGTGCCAGCAGTAGAATAGGGGGTGGAACTGAAGCTTTCTTT. Its protein is CASSRIGGGTEAFF.

As to this clone: Additional DNA sequences in this sample encode the identical CDR3. The chain is built from TRBV10-3 and TRBJ1-1, with D perhaps TRBD1 (5 bases). The CDR3 runs to 15 residues. Germline assignment: CDR1 ENHRY and CDR2 SYGVKD. Trimming took 0 bases from V and 2 from J, leaving 10 bases between them. The CDR3 sequence is CAISESGGTNTEAFF. CDR3 sequence (DNA): TGTGCCATCAGTGAGTCTGGGGGGACTAACACTGAAGCTTTCTTT.

This sequence joins TRBV9 and TRBJ2-7, with 10 bases matching TRBD2. Trimming cost V 4 bases and J 5 bases; bases outside gene matches: 12. Germline CDR1 and CDR2: SGDLS and YYNGEE. The CDR3 length is 16 residues. In DNA, the CDR3 is TGTGCCAGCAGCCCGACCGGGACTAGCGTTGTGAACGAGCAGTACTTC. Encoded protein: CASSPTGTSVVNEQYF.

V is TRBV27 and J is TRBJ2-5; D is ambiguous. This CDR3 contains 13 residues. Germline V gene sequence: CDR1 MNHEY, CDR2 SMNVEV (reference sequence). The ends were cut back, 3 bases at V and 5 bases at J, with 10 bases in the middle. DNA for the CDR3: TGTGCCAGCAGTTTGGGGTTCTGGGAGACCCAGTACTTC. Protein sequence: CASSLGFWETQYF.

This rearrangement joins TRBV5-1 to TRBJ2-7; tentative D call: TRBD2 (6 bases). Trimming left V 5 bases short and J 2 bases short, with 14 bases between. The CDR3 covers 14 residues. Germline lookup yields CDR1 SGHRS and CDR2 YFSETQ. The CDR3 is CASRPGVGTYEQYF. CDR3 sequence (DNA): TGCGCCAGCAGACCGGGGGTCGGCACCTACGAGCAGTACTTC.

This clone has just one count. This chain links TRBV6-1 with TRBJ1-6; D is undetermined. CDR3 length: 14 amino acids. CDR1 is MNHNS and CDR2 is SASEGT in the germline V gene. Trimming removed 6 bases at V and 2 bases at J, with 8 bases between. The CDR3 loop reads CASSASAYNSPLHF. CDR3 in DNA: TGTGCCAGCAGCGCCTCGGCCTATAATTCACCCCTCCACTTT.